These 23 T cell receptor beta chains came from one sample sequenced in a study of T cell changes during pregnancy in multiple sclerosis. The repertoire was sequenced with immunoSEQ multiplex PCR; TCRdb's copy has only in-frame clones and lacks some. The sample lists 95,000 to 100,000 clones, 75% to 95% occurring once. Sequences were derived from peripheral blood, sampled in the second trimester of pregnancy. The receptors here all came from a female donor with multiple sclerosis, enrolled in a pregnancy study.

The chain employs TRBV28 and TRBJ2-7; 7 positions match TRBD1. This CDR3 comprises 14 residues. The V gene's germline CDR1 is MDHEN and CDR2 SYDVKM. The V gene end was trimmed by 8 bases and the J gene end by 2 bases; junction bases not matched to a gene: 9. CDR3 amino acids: CASLSGTVTYEQYF. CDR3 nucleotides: TGTGCCAGCCTTTCCGGGACAGTGACCTACGAGCAGTACTTC.

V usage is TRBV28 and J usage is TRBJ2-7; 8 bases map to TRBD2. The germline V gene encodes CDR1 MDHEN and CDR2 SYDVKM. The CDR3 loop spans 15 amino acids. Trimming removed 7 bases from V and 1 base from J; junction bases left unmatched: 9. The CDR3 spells CASTRPAGASYEQYF. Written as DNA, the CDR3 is TGTGCCAGCACCAGACCAGCGGGAGCGTCCTACGAGCAGTACTTC.

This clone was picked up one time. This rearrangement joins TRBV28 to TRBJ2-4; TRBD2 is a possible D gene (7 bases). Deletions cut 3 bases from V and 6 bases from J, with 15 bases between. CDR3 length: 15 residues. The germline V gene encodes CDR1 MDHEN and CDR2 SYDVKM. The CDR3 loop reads CASSFEGGHGNIQYF. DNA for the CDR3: TGTGCCAGCAGTTTCGAGGGGGGGCACGGAAACATTCAGTACTTC. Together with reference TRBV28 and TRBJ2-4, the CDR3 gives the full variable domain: DVKVTQSSRYLVKRTGEKVFLECVQDMDHENMFWYRQDPGLGLRLIYFSYDVKMKEKGDIPEGYSVSREKKERFSLILESASTNQTSMYLCASSFEGGHGNIQYFGAGTRLSVL.

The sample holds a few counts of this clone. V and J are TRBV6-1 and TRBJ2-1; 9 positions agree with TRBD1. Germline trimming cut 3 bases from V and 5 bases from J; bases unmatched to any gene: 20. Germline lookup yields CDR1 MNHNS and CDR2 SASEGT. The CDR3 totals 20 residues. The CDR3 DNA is TGTGCCAGCAGTGATGACAACAGGGGGCGAAGGCTAGCAGGCCACAATGAGCAGTTCTTC. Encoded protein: CASSDDNRGRRLAGHNEQFF.

The CDR3 region has the DNA TGTGCCAGTACCCCTCTGGGACAAGGGCGGCGGCATCAGCCCCAGCATTTT. It codes for CASTPLGQGRRHQPQHF. The chain employs TRBV19 and TRBJ1-5, with a possible D match to TRBD1 (6 bases). V lost 7 bases and J lost 5, with 24 bases in between. This CDR3 contains 17 residues. Germline-derived CDR1 and CDR2 are LNHDA and SQIVND (reference sequence).

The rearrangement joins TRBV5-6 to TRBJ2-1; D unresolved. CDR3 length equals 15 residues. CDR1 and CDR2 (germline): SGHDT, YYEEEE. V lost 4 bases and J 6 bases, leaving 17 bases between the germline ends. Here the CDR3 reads CASSESRRFLNEQFF. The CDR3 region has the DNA TGTGCCAGCAGCGAAAGCCGGCGGTTCCTCAATGAGCAGTTCTTC. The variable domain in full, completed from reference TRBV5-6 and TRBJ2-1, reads DAGVTQSPTHLIKTRGQQVTLRCSPKSGHDTVSWYQQALGQGPQFIFQYYEEEERQRGNFPDRFSGHQFPNYSSELNVNALLLGDSALYLCASSESRRFLNEQFFGPGTRLTVL.

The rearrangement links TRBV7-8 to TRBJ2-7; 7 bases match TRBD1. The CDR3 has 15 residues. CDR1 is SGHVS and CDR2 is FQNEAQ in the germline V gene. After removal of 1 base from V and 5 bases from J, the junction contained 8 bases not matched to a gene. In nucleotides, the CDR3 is TGTGCCAGCAGCTTAGTCCCCAGGGGGATTCACGAGCAGTACTTC. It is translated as CASSLVPRGIHEQYF.

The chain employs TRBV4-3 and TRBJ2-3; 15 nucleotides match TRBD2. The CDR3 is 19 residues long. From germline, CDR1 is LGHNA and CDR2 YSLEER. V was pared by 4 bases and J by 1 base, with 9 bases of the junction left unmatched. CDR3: CASSPGLAGGRGGTDTQYF. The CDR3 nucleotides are TGCGCCAGCAGCCCGGGACTAGCGGGAGGTCGAGGGGGCACAGATACGCAGTATTTT.

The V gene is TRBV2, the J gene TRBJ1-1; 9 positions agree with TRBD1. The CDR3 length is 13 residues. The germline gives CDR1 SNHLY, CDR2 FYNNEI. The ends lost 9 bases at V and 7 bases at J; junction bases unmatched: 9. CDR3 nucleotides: TGTGCCAGTTGGTCGGACAGGGGTGATGAAGCTTTCTTT. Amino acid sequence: CASWSDRGDEAFF.

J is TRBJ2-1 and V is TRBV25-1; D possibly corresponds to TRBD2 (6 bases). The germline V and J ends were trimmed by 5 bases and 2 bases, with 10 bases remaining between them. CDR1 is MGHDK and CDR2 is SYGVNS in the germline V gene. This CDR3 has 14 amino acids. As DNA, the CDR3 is TGTGCCAGCAGTTCGCGGGGCGCCTACAATGAGCAGTTCTTC. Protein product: CASSSRGAYNEQFF.

The CDR3 sequence is CASSFATRGTEAFF. The CDR3 DNA reads as TGCGCCAGCAGCTTTGCGACCAGGGGCACTGAAGCTTTCTTT. The rearrangement uses TRBV5-1 and TRBJ1-1; a weak D match, TRBD1 (6 bases). The V gene's germline CDR1 is SGHRS and CDR2 YFSETQ. The CDR3 sequence is 14 residues long. V was pared by 2 bases and J by 4 bases, with 12 bases between. Drawing the rest from reference TRBV5-1 and TRBJ1-1, the complete variable domain is KAGVTQTPRYLIKTRGQQVTLSCSPISGHRSVSWYQQTPGQGLQFLFEYFSETQRNKGNFPGRFSGRQFSNSRSEMNVSTLELGDSALYLCASSFATRGTEAFFGQGTRLTVV.

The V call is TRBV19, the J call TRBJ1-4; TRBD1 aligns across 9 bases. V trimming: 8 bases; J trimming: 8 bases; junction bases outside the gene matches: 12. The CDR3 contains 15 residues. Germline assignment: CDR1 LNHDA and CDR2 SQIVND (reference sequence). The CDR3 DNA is TGTGCCAGTCGTTCTCCCGGGACAGGGAACGAAAAACTGTTTTTT. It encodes CASRSPGTGNEKLFF.

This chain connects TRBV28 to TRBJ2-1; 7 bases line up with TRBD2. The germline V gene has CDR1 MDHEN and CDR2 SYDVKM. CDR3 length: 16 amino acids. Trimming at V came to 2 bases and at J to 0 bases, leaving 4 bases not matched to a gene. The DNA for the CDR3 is TGTGCCAGCAGTTTACCCATAGCGGGCTCCTACAATGAGCAGTTCTTC. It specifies CASSLPIAGSYNEQFF.

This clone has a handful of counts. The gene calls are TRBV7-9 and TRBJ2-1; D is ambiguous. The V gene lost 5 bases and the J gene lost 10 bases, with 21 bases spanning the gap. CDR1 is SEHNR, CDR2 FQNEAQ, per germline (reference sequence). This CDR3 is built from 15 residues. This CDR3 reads CASSPAVVSFDEQFF. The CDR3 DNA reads TGTGCCAGCAGCCCCGCGGTAGTCTCCTTCGACGAGCAGTTCTTC.

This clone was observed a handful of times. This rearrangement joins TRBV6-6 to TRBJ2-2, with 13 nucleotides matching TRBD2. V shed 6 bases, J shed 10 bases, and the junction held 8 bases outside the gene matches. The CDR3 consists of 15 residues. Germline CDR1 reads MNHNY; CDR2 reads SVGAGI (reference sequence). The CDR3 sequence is CASRWTSGSFKELFF. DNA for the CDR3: TGTGCCAGCAGATGGACTAGCGGGAGTTTCAAGGAGCTGTTTTTT.

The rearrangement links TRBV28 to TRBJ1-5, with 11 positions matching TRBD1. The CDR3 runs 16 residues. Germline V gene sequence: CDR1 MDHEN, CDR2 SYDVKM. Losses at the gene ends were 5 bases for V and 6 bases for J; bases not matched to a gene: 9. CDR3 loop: CASSPPGQGATQPQHF. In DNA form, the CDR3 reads TGTGCCAGCAGTCCACCAGGACAGGGGGCTACTCAGCCCCAGCATTTT.

The CDR3 DNA reads as TGTGCCAGTAGTATAGCGGCGGGGTATGAAGCTTTCTTT. It yields the protein CASSIAAGYEAFF. The chain uses TRBV19 and TRBJ1-1; D gene uncertain. Germline V gives CDR1 LNHDA, CDR2 SQIVND (reference sequence). V dropped 1 base and J dropped 7 bases, with 10 bases sitting between them. This CDR3 is built from 13 residues.

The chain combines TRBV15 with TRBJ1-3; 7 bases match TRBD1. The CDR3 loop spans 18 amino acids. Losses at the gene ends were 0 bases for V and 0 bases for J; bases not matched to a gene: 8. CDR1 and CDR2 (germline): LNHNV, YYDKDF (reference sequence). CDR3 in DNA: TGTGCCACCAGCAGAGAACCGGGACAGTCCCACTCTGGAAACACCATATATTTT. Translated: CATSREPGQSHSGNTIYF.

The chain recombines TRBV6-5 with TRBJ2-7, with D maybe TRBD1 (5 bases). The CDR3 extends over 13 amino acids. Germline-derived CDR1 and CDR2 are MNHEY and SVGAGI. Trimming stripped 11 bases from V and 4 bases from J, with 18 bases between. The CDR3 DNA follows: TGTGCCGTCTCCAAGGCAGGGCTGTACGAGCAGTACTTC. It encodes CAVSKAGLYEQYF.

The CDR3 sequence is CASSSPPAVGELFF. The CDR3 nucleotides read TGTGCCAGCAGTTCTCCACCTGCGGTAGGGGAGCTGTTTTTT. The chain has TRBV28 and TRBJ2-2; D remains ambiguous. This CDR3 comprises 14 residues. V was shortened by 4 bases and J by 8 bases, with 14 bases between the two germline ends. Germline-derived CDR1 and CDR2 are MDHEN and SYDVKM.

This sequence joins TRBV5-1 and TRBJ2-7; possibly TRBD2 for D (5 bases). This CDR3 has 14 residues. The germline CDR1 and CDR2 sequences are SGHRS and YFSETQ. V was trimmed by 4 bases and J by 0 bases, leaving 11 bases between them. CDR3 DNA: TGCGCCAGCAGCGCGGCTGGGAGCTCCTACGAGCAGTACTTC. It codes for CASSAAGSSYEQYF.

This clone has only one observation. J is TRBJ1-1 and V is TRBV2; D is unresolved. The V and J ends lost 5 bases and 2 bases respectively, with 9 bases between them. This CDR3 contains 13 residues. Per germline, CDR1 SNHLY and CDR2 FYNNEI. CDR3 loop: CASSPGRNTEAFF. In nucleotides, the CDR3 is TGTGCCAGCAGTCCGGGAAGAAACACTGAAGCTTTCTTT.

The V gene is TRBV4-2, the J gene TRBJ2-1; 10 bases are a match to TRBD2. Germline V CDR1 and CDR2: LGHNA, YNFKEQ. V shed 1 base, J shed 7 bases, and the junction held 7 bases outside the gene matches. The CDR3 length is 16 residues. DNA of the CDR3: TGTGCCAGCAGCCAAGTAGGGCTAGCGGGAGTAAATGAGCAGTTCTTC. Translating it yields CASSQVGLAGVNEQFF.